In its sample, the clone carrying this T cell receptor (beta chain) was seen once. Per the germline V gene, CDR1 is SQVTM and CDR2 is ANQGSEA. The CDR3 consists of 16 residues. The V gene lost 8 bases and the J gene lost 1 base, with 23 bases spanning the gap. The sample belongs to a study of blood T cell repertoires in COVID-19. TCRdb's copy holds only in-frame clones and misses some; the assay was immunoSEQ multiplex PCR. The sample consists of more than 150,000 clones, 94% of them appearing once. The clonotype was recovered from a man younger than 45 with COVID-19, enrolled during active disease. The chain recombines TRBV29-1 with TRBJ1-2, with TRBD1 as a possible D gene (6 bases). The sequencing input was peripheral blood. CDR3 protein: CSSTRDKEPLNYGYTF. The CDR3 coding sequence is TGCAGCTCAACCCGGGACAAGGAACCACTTAACTATGGCTACACCTTC.